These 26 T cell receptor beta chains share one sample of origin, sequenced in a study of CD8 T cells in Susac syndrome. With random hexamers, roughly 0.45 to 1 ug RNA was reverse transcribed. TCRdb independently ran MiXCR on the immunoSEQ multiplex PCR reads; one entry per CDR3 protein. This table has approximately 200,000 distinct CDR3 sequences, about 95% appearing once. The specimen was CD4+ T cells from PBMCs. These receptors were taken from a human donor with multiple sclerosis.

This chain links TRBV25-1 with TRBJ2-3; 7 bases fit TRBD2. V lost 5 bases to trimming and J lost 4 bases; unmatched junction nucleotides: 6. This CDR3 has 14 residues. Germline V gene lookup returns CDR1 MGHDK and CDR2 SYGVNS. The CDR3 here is CASSKGGSSDTQYF. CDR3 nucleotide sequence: TGTGCCAGCAGTAAGGGCGGGAGTTCAGATACGCAGTATTTT.

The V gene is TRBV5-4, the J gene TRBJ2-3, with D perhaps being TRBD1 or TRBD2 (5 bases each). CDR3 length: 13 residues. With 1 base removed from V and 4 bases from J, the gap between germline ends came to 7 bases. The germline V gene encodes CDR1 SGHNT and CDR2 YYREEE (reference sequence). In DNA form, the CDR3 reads TGTGCCAGCAGCTTGAGGGGAGCAGATACGCAGTATTTT. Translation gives CASSLRGADTQYF.

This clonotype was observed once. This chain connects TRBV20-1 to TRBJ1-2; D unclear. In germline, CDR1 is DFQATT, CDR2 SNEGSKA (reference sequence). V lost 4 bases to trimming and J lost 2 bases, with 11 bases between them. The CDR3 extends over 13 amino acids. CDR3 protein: CSATPTLNYGYTF. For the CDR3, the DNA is TGCAGTGCTACCCCGACACTAAACTATGGCTACACCTTC.

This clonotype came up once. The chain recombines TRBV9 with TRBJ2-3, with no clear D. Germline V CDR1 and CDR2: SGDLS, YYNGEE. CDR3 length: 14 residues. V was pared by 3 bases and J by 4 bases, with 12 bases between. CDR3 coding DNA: TGTGCCAGCAGCGCCCTATCAGAATCAGATACGCAGTATTTT. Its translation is CASSALSESDTQYF. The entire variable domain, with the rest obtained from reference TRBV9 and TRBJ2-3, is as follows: DSGVTQTPKHLITATGQRVTLRCSPRSGDLSVYWYQQSLDQGLQFLIQYYNGEERAKGNILERFSAQQFPDLHSELNLSSLELGDSALYFCASSALSESDTQYFGPGTRLTVL.

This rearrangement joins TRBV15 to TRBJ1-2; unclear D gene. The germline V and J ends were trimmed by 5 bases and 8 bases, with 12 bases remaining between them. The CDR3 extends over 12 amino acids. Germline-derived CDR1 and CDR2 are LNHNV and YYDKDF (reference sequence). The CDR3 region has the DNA TGTGCCACCAGCCGTGCAAGAGAAGGCTACACCTTC. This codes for CATSRAREGYTF.

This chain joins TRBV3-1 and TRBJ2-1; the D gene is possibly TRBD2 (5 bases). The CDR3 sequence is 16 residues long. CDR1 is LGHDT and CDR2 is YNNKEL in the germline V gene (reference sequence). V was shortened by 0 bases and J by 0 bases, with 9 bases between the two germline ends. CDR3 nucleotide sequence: TGTGCCAGCAGCCAAGATAGAGGGAGCTCCTACAATGAGCAGTTCTTC. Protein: CASSQDRGSSYNEQFF.

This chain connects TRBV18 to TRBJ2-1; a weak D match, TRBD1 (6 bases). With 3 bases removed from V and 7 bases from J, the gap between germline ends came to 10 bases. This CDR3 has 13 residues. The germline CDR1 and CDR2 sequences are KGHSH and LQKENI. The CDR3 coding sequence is TGTGCCAGCTCACCCCCGGACAGAAATGAGCAGTTCTTC. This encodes CASSPPDRNEQFF.

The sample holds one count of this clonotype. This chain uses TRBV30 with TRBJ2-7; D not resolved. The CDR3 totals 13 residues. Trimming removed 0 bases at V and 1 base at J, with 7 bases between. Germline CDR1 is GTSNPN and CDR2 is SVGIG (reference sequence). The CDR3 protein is CAWSVRVSYEQYF. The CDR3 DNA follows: TGTGCCTGGAGTGTAAGGGTGTCCTACGAGCAGTACTTC.

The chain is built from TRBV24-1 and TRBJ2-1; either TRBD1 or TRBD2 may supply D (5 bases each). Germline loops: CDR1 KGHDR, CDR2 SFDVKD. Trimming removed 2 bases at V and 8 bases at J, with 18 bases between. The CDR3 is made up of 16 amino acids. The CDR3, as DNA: TGTGCCACCAGTGATTCGCATAAAGTGGGGGTCGATGAGCAGTTCTTC. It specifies CATSDSHKVGVDEQFF.

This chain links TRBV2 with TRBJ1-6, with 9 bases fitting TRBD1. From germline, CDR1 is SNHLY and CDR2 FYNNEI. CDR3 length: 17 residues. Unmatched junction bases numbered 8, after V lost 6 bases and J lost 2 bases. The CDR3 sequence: CASRETGGVTYNSPLHF. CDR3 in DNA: TGTGCCAGCAGGGAGACAGGGGGTGTCACCTATAATTCACCCCTCCACTTT.

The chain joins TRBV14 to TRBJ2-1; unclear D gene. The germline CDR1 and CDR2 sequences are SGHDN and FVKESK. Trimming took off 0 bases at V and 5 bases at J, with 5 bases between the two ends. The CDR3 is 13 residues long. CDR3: CASSQDPNNEQFF. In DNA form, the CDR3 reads TGTGCCAGCAGCCAAGACCCGAACAATGAGCAGTTCTTC.

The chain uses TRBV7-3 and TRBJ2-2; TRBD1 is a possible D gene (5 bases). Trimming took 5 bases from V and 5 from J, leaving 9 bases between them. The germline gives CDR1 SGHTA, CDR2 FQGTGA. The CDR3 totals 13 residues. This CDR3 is CASSAGFTGELFF. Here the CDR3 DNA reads TGTGCCAGCAGCGCAGGGTTTACCGGGGAGCTGTTTTTT.

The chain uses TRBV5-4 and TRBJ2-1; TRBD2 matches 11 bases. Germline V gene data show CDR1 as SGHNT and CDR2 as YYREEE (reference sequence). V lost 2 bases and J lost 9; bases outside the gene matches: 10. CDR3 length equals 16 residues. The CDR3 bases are TGTGCCAGCAGCTTTCCGAGACTAGCGGGATGGGGTGAGCAGTTCTTC. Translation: CASSFPRLAGWGEQFF.

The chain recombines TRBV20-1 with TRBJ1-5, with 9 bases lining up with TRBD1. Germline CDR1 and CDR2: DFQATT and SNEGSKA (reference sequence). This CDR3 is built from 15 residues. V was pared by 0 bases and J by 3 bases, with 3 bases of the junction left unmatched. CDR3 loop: CSARDRDRVNQPQHF. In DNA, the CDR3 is TGCAGTGCTAGAGATAGGGACAGGGTCAATCAGCCCCAGCATTTT.

CDR3 sequence (DNA): TGTGCCAGCACCCCCTCCCCGGCCACTGAAGCTTTCTTT. It is translated as CASTPSPATEAFF. The chain carries TRBV2 and TRBJ1-1, with D unclear. V was clipped by 7 bases and J by 4 bases, with 13 bases between them. Germline V gives CDR1 SNHLY, CDR2 FYNNEI. CDR3 length: 13 amino acids.

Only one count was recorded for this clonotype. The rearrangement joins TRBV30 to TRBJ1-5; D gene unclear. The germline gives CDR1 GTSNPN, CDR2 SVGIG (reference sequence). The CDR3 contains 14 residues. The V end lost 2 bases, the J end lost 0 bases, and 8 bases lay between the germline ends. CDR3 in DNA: TGTGCCTGGAGTCTCGACAATAGCAATCAGCCCCAGCATTTT. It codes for CAWSLDNSNQPQHF.

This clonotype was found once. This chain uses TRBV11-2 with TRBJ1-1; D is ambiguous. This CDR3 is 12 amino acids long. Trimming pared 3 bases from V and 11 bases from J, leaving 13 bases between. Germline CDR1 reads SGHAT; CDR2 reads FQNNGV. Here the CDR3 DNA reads TGTGCCAGCAGCTTGCGGCCGACCGAGGCTTTCTTT. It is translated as CASSLRPTEAFF.

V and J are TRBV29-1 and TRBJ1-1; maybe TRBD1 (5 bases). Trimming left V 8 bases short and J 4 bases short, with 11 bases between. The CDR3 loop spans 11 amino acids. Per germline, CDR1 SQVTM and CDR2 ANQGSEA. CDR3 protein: CSHWGVTEAFF. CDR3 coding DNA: TGCAGCCATTGGGGGGTCACTGAAGCTTTCTTT.

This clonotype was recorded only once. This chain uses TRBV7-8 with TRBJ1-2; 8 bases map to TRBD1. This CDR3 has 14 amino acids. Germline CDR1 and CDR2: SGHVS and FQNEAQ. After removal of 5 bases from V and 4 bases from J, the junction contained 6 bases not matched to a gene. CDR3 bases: TGTGCCAGCAGCCCGACAGGGGCTGGCTATGGCTACACCTTC. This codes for CASSPTGAGYGYTF.

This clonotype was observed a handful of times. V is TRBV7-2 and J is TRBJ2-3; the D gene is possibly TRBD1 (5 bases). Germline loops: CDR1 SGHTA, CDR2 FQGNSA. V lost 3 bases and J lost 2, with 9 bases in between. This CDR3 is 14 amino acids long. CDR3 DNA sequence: TGTGCCAGCAGCTTGGGGCCGCTCACAGATACGCAGTATTTT. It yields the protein CASSLGPLTDTQYF.

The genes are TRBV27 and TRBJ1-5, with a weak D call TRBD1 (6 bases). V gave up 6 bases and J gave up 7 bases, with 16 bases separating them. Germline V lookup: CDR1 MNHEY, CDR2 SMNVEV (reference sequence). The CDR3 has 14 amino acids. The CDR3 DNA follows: TGTGCCAGCAGGCCCGGAGGGGGAGGGCAGCCCCAGCATTTT. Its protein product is CASRPGGGGQPQHF.

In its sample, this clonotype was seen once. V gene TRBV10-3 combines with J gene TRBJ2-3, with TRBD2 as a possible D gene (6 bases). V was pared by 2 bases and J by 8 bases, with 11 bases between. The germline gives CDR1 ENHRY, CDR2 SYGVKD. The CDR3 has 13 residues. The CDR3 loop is CAISEQGAGTQYF. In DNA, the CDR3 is TGTGCCATCAGTGAGCAGGGAGCGGGTACGCAGTATTTT.

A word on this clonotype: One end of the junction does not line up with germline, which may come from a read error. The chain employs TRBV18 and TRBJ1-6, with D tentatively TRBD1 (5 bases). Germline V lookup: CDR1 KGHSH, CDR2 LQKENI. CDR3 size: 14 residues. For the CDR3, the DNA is TGTGCCAGTTCACCGGGGGGAATTGATTCACCCCTCCACTTT. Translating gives CASSPGGIDSPLHF. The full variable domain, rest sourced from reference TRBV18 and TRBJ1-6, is NAGVMQNPRHLVRRRGQEARLRCSPMKGHSHVYWYRQLPEEGLKFMVYLQKENIIDESGMPKERFSAEFPKEGPSILRIQQVVRGDSAAYFCASSPGGIDSPLHFGNGTRLTVT.

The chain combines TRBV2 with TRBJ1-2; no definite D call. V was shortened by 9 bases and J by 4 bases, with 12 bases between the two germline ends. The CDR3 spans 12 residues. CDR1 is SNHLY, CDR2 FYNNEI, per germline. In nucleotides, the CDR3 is TGTGCCAGGGACGGCTCGGGCTATGGCTACACCTTC. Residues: CARDGSGYGYTF.

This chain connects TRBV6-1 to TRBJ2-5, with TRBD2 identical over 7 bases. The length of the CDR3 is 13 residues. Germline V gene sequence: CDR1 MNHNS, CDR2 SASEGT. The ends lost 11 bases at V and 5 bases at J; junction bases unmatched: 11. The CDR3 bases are TGTGCCGGGGACGTCGGGGGGACGGAGACCCAGTACTTC. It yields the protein CAGDVGGTETQYF.

The CDR3 region has the DNA TGTGCCAGCAGCCAGAATCAGGGGGCGCAAGACAATGAGCAGTTCTTC. Amino acid sequence: CASSQNQGAQDNEQFF. The chain uses TRBV3-1 and TRBJ2-1, with 8 positions matching TRBD1. The J segment lost 5 bases and the V segment lost 3 bases, leaving 9 bases of the junction unmatched. The germline V gene encodes CDR1 LGHDT and CDR2 YNNKEL (reference sequence). This CDR3 has 16 amino acids.